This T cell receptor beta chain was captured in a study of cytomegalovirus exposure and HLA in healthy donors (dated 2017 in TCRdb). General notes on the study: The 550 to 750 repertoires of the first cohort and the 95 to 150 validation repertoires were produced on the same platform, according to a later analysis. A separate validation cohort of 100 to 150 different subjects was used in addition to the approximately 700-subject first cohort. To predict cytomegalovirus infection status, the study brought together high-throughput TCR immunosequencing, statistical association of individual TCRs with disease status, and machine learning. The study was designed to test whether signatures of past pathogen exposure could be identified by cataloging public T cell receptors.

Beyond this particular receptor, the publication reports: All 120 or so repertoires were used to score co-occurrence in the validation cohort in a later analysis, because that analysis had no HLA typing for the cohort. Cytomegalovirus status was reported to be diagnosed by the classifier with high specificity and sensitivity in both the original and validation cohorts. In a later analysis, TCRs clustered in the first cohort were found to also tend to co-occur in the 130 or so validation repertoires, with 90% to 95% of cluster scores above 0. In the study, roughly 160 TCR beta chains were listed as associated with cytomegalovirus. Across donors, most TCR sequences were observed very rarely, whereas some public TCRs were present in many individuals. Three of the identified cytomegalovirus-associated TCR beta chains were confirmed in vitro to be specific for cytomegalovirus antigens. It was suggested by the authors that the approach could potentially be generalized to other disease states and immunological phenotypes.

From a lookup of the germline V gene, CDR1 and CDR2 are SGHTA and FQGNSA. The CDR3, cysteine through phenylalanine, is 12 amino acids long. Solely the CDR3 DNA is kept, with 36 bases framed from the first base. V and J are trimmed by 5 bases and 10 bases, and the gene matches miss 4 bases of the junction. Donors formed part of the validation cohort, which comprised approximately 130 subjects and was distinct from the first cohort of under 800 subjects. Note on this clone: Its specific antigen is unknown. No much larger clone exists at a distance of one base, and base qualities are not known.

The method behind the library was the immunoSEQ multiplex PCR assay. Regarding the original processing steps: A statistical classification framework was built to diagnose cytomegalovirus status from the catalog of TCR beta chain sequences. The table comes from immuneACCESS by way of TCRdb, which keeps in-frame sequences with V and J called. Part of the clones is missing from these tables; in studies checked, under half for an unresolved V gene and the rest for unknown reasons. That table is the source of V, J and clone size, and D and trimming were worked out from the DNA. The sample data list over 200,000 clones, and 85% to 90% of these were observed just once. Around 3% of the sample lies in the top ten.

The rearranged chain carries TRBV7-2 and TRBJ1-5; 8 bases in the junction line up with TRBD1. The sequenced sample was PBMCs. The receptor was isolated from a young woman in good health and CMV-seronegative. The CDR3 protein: CASSPQGVPQHF. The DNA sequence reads TGTGCCAGCAGCCCACAGGGGGTCCCCCAGCATTTT.